This is a list of T cell receptor beta chains from one sample in a study of Ad26.COV2.S vaccination and SARS-CoV-2 variants. The data were produced by immunoSEQ multiplex PCR, yet TCRdb's version contains in-frame clones alone and is incomplete. The sample includes under 600,000 clones, 80% to 90% of them seen just once. The input for sequencing was peripheral blood, taken in a trial of Ad26.COV2.S vaccine versus placebo. The receptors originated from a person aged 18-60 years who received the Ad26.COV2.S COVID-19 vaccine or a placebo. Both conserved end residues are part of each CDR3. Fields, in order: V gene, CDR3 protein.

V gene: TRBV10-3; CDR3 protein: CAISGTSGSEQYF
V gene: TRBV27; CDR3 protein: CASSPGQSSYNEQFF
V gene: TRBV7-3; CDR3 protein: CASSPNGPQTSGPRGEQFF
V gene: TRBV7-2; CDR3 protein: CASSQELGYEQYF
V gene: TRBV7-9; CDR3 protein: CASSPSAGARVTEAFF
V gene: TRBV19; CDR3 protein: CASSDRNTEAFF
V gene: TRBV30; CDR3 protein: CAWSPTGTKGYTF
V gene: TRBV4-1; CDR3 protein: CASSQDKRYTF
V gene: TRBV14; CDR3 protein: CASSREVPNTEAFF
V gene: TRBV11-3; CDR3 protein: CASSLGGSSTEAFF
V gene: TRBV9; CDR3 protein: CASSVGLEGLEQYF
V gene: TRBV4-1; CDR3 protein: CASSQIFPARINDYGYTF
V gene: TRBV5-4; CDR3 protein: CASSLGLAGFYEQYF
V gene: TRBV28; CDR3 protein: CASSLRQGRYEQYF
V gene: TRBV5-1; CDR3 protein: CASTLRTGGLNTEAFF
V gene: TRBV6-5; CDR3 protein: CASRTDRGAAPLHF
V gene: TRBV30; CDR3 protein: CAWSADGWSTDTQYF
V gene: TRBV9; CDR3 protein: CASKGTGELFF
V gene: TRBV9; CDR3 protein: CASSGGTSGGITDTQYF
V gene: TRBV4-3; CDR3 protein: CASRRTVDVGGELFF
V gene: TRBV6-5; CDR3 protein: CASSFGQTNTGELFF
V gene: TRBV6-5; CDR3 protein: CAIRVKGNQPQHF
V gene: TRBV25-1; CDR3 protein: CASRTGLAGGEQFF
V gene: TRBV7-9; CDR3 protein: CASSLKSTRGLAPGNTIYF
V gene: TRBV27; CDR3 protein: CASSPVGTPGLAGDYEQYF
V gene: TRBV5-1; CDR3 protein: CASSLVQGIQSDTEAFF
V gene: TRBV6-1; CDR3 protein: CASSDRAEYGYTF